The 29 T cell receptor beta chains listed next were all sequenced from one sample in a study of OX40 agonist ivuxolimab in advanced cancers. The assay was immunoSEQ multiplex PCR, and TCRdb's table has in-frame clones only and misses some. The sample lists around 70,000 clones, 70% to 90% seen once, with around 2% in the top ten. The sequences come from CD4+ or CD8+ T cells sorted from blood, collected in a trial of the OX40 agonist ivuxolimab. All receptors come from an adult with an advanced solid tumor such as melanoma, head and neck, liver or kidney cancer.

This clone was detected only a few times. V usage is TRBV4-2 and J usage is TRBJ2-1; 9 bases line up with TRBD2. From germline, CDR1 is LGHNA and CDR2 YNFKEQ. This CDR3 has 15 amino acids. Losses at the gene ends were 3 bases for V and 6 bases for J; bases not matched to a gene: 6. For the CDR3, the DNA is TGTGCCAGCAGCCATATAGCGGGGGCGGGCAATGAGCAGTTCTTC. Translated, it gives CASSHIAGAGNEQFF.

The chain recombines TRBV18 with TRBJ1-2; no definite D call. CDR1 and CDR2 (germline): KGHSH, LQKENI. V was shortened by 1 base and J by 8 bases, with 11 bases between the two germline ends. This CDR3 is built from 13 residues. The CDR3: CASSPQGAEGYTF. CDR3 coding DNA: TGTGCCAGCTCACCACAGGGCGCCGAAGGCTACACCTTC.

A word on this clone: One end of the junction fails to match germline, which may point to a read error. The V gene is TRBV5-1, the J gene TRBJ1-5; 7 positions match TRBD1. The CDR3 covers 14 residues. CDR1 is SGHRS, CDR2 YFSETQ, per germline. CDR3 amino acids: CASSLGQSNQPQHF. The DNA for the CDR3 is TGCGCCAGCAGTTTGGGACAGAGCAATCAGCCCCAGCATTTT.

The chain recombines TRBV5-1 with TRBJ2-3; D remains unclear. The germline V and J ends were trimmed by 0 bases and 5 bases, with 10 bases remaining between them. The CDR3 totals 14 residues. CDR1 and CDR2 (germline): SGHRS, YFSETQ. The DNA for the CDR3 is TGCGCCAGCAGCTTGGGGGTAGTTGGAGATACGCAGTATTTT. This sequence encodes CASSLGVVGDTQYF.

This clone has just one count. The gene calls are TRBV5-4 and TRBJ2-5; D is possibly TRBD1 (5 bases). Trimming removed 0 bases at V and 5 bases at J, with 17 bases between. Germline V gives CDR1 SGHNT, CDR2 YYREEE (reference sequence). This CDR3 spans 16 amino acids. CDR3 sequence (DNA): TGTGCCAGCAGCTTGGATGGGGCAGGGATATGGGAGACCCAGTACTTC. Protein product: CASSLDGAGIWETQYF.

The chain links TRBV7-3 to TRBJ2-5; 7 bases map to TRBD1. The CDR3 has 13 residues. The J segment lost 5 bases and the V segment lost 3 bases, leaving 3 bases of the junction unmatched. Germline CDR1 SGHTA, CDR2 FQGTGA. CDR3 DNA sequence: TGTGCCAGCAGCTTCCAGGACAGGGAGACCCAGTACTTC. As protein: CASSFQDRETQYF.

This chain uses TRBV18 with TRBJ1-1; possibly TRBD1 for D (6 bases). The CDR3 totals 15 residues. Germline V gene data show CDR1 as KGHSH and CDR2 as LQKENI. V gave up 5 bases and J gave up 3 bases, with 16 bases separating them. CDR3 region: CASSSAGVGDTEAFF. The CDR3 nucleotides read TGTGCCAGCTCATCTGCAGGGGTGGGGGACACTGAAGCTTTCTTT.

In this sample, this clone turned up a few times. The chain employs TRBV7-6 and TRBJ1-4, with D maybe TRBD1 (5 bases). CDR1 is SGHVS, CDR2 FNYEAQ, per germline. The V end lost 2 bases, the J end lost 0 bases, and 13 bases lay between the germline ends. CDR3 size: 17 residues. The DNA for the CDR3 is TGTGCCAGCAGCTTATCATGGGGGGACTCAACTAATGAAAAACTGTTTTTT. Translation: CASSLSWGDSTNEKLFF.

The chain is built from TRBV7-3 and TRBJ2-5, with 11 positions matching TRBD1. The V gene end was trimmed by 5 bases and the J gene end by 2 bases; junction bases not matched to a gene: 7. This CDR3 spans 16 amino acids. The V gene's germline CDR1 is SGHTA and CDR2 FQGTGA. For the CDR3, the DNA is TGTGCCAGCAGCCGAACCAGGGACAGGGGGCAAGAGACCCAGTACTTC. Encoded protein: CASSRTRDRGQETQYF.

V is TRBV11-3 and J is TRBJ2-1; D perhaps matches TRBD2 (5 bases). The germline gives CDR1 SGHNT, CDR2 YENEEA. The CDR3 is 15 residues long. V shed 1 base and J shed 0 bases, with 7 bases lying between them. The CDR3: CASSLGGSSYNEQFF. The CDR3 DNA follows: TGTGCCAGCAGCTTAGGAGGGAGCTCCTACAATGAGCAGTTCTTC. The full variable domain, with the rest looked up from reference TRBV11-3 and TRBJ2-1, is EAGVVQSPRYKIIEKKQPVAFWCNPISGHNTLYWYLQNLGQGPELLIRYENEEAVDDSQLPKDRFSAERLKGVDSTLKIQPAELGDSAVYLCASSLGGSSYNEQFFGPGTRLTVL.

The J gene is TRBJ2-7, the V gene TRBV4-1, with 12 nucleotides matching TRBD2. This CDR3 region has 18 residues. Germline V CDR1 and CDR2: MGHRA, YSYEKL. V was clipped by 4 bases and J by 1 base; unmatched bases: 11. CDR3 nucleotide sequence: TGCGCCAGCAGCCTTGGACTAGCGGGACAAGGGATTTCCTACGAGCAGTACTTC. Translating it yields CASSLGLAGQGISYEQYF.

The gene calls are TRBV29-1 and TRBJ1-5, with a weak D call TRBD1 (6 bases). V shed 6 bases and J shed 2 bases, with 11 bases lying between them. CDR1 and CDR2 from the germline V gene are SQVTM and ANQGSEA. This CDR3 spans 13 amino acids. The CDR3 DNA reads as TGCAGCGTCTTACAGGGAGGCAATCAGCCCCAGCATTTT. This codes for CSVLQGGNQPQHF.

The rearrangement joins TRBV2 to TRBJ1-4; D unclear. V lost 7 bases to trimming and J lost 5 bases, with 11 bases between them. Germline V gene data show CDR1 as SNHLY and CDR2 as FYNNEI. The CDR3 spans 13 residues. CDR3 coding DNA: TGTGCCAGCAAAAAGGCTCAAAATGAAAAACTGTTTTTT. Translation: CASKKAQNEKLFF.

This rearrangement joins TRBV11-2 to TRBJ2-7; the D gene is possibly TRBD2 (5 bases). Germline V CDR1 and CDR2: SGHAT, FQNNGV. V was trimmed by 1 base and J by 6 bases, leaving 7 bases between them. The CDR3 totals 12 residues. Written as DNA, the CDR3 is TGTGCCAGCAGCTTAGTCGAGGGCGAGCAGTACTTC. This codes for CASSLVEGEQYF.

The V and J genes are TRBV9 and TRBJ2-2, with D perhaps TRBD1 (6 bases). The germline V gene has CDR1 SGDLS and CDR2 YYNGEE. Between the trimmed V and J ends, which lost 4 bases and 4 bases, there was a span of 14 bases. The CDR3 runs to 15 residues. In DNA, the CDR3 is TGTGCCAGCAGCCAAACGGGACAAAGCACCGGGGAGCTGTTTTTT. Residues: CASSQTGQSTGELFF.

The CDR3 bases are TGTGCCAGCAGCTTAGAACGGGGGGGCCAAGAGACCCAGTACTTC. It encodes CASSLERGGQETQYF. V gene TRBV7-2 combines with J gene TRBJ2-5; TRBD2 matches at 8 bases. Germline trimming cut 1 base from V and 1 base from J; bases unmatched to any gene: 2. Per germline, CDR1 SGHTA and CDR2 FQGNSA. This CDR3 spans 15 amino acids.

This clone appeared a few times. The chain has TRBV28 and TRBJ2-3, with D perhaps matching TRBD1 (5 bases). The CDR3 consists of 15 residues. Germline V CDR1 and CDR2: MDHEN, SYDVKM. The V end was cut by 3 bases, the J end by 1 base, with 11 bases between. CDR3 coding DNA: TGTGCCAGCAGTTTTTGGGGCCGGGGCACAGATACGCAGTATTTT. This translates into CASSFWGRGTDTQYF.

This chain uses TRBV6-1 with TRBJ1-4; TRBD1 is a possible D gene (6 bases). Trimming removed 6 bases at V and 3 bases at J, with 14 bases between. CDR3 length: 15 residues. Germline CDR1 is MNHNS and CDR2 is SASEGT. CDR3 in DNA: TGTGCCAGCAGGACCCCCAGGGGAGCTAATGAAAAACTGTTTTTT. This codes for CASRTPRGANEKLFF.

This chain links TRBV18 with TRBJ1-4; tentatively, D is TRBD1 (6 bases). Trimming pared 3 bases from V and 3 bases from J, leaving 11 bases between. The germline V gene encodes CDR1 KGHSH and CDR2 LQKENI. The CDR3 is 15 residues long. The CDR3 sequence: CASSPRQVPNEKLFF. DNA for the CDR3: TGTGCCAGCTCACCCCGACAGGTTCCTAATGAAAAACTGTTTTTT.

The chain recombines TRBV19 with TRBJ1-3, with D tentatively TRBD1 (5 bases). V was pared by 6 bases and J by 8 bases, with 20 bases between. Germline CDR1 reads LNHDA; CDR2 reads SQIVND (reference sequence). The CDR3 has 15 amino acids. The CDR3 nucleotides are TGTGCCAGTAGCCCGGGTCAAGACAGATCAGACACCATATATTTT. Amino acid sequence: CASSPGQDRSDTIYF. Variable domain in full (rest from reference TRBV19 and TRBJ1-3): DGGITQSPKYLFRKEGQNVTLSCEQNLNHDAMYWYRQDPGQGLRLIYYSQIVNDFQKGDIAEGYSVSREKKESFPLTVTSAQKNPTAFYLCASSPGQDRSDTIYFGEGSWLTVV.

J is TRBJ1-5 and V is TRBV19; 7 positions agree with TRBD1. The CDR3 is made up of 15 amino acids. V shed 9 bases, J shed 2 bases, and the junction held 10 bases outside the gene matches. Looked up from germline, CDR1 is LNHDA and CDR2 is SQIVND (reference sequence). The CDR3 sequence is CASRDRGVGNQPQHF. DNA of the CDR3: TGTGCCAGCCGGGACAGAGGAGTTGGCAATCAGCCCCAGCATTTT.

In this sample, this clone turned up once. The rearrangement uses TRBV19 and TRBJ2-1, with a possible D match to TRBD2 (6 bases). Trimming removed 7 bases at V and 7 bases at J, with 23 bases between. CDR3 length: 16 residues. CDR1 is LNHDA, CDR2 SQIVND, per germline (reference sequence). The CDR3 is CASKRSSGDGGNEQFF. DNA for the CDR3: TGTGCCAGTAAGCGGAGTAGCGGAGACGGTGGGAATGAGCAGTTCTTC. Variable domain in full (rest from reference TRBV19 and TRBJ2-1): DGGITQSPKYLFRKEGQNVTLSCEQNLNHDAMYWYRQDPGQGLRLIYYSQIVNDFQKGDIAEGYSVSREKKESFPLTVTSAQKNPTAFYLCASKRSSGDGGNEQFFGPGTRLTVL.

The chain couples TRBV5-1 to TRBJ2-2, with 7 nucleotides matching TRBD1. Looked up from germline, CDR1 is SGHRS and CDR2 is YFSETQ. J gave up 5 bases and V 2 bases, and 6 bases lay outside the gene matches. There are 15 residues in the CDR3. The chain's CDR3 is CASSFRGQRTGELFF. CDR3 nucleotide sequence: TGCGCCAGCAGCTTCAGGGGACAGCGTACCGGGGAGCTGTTTTTT.

This chain links TRBV6-6 with TRBJ1-3; 9 bases are a match to TRBD1. Losses at the gene ends were 5 bases for V and 3 bases for J; bases not matched to a gene: 8. Germline V lookup: CDR1 MNHNY, CDR2 SVGAGI (reference sequence). CDR3 length equals 16 residues. The CDR3 sequence: CASSTTRTGDGNTIYF. The CDR3 DNA reads TGTGCCAGCAGTACTACTAGGACAGGGGATGGAAACACCATATATTTT.

CDR3 sequence reads: CASSPPSGTEAFF. CDR3 nucleotides: TGTGCCAGCAGCCCCCCCTCCGGGACAGAAGCTTTCTTT. The V and J genes are TRBV13 and TRBJ1-1, with D possibly matching TRBD1 (6 bases). The CDR3 has 13 residues. From germline, CDR1 is PRHDT and CDR2 FYEKMQ (reference sequence). Trimming stripped 5 bases from V and 8 bases from J, with 15 bases between.

The chain has TRBV6-1 and TRBJ2-3, with TRBD1 as a possible D gene (7 bases). The CDR3 runs 17 residues. Germline V CDR1 and CDR2: MNHNS, SASEGT. The germline V and J ends were trimmed by 4 bases and 1 base, with 18 bases remaining between them. The CDR3 DNA reads TGTGCCAGCAGTGCTCGGACAGGTCCGGGAGGCACAGATACGCAGTATTTT. It encodes CASSARTGPGGTDTQYF.

This clone has just one count. The chain recombines TRBV7-3 with TRBJ2-6, with 7 positions matching TRBD1. Per germline, CDR1 SGHTA and CDR2 FQGTGA. This CDR3 spans 18 amino acids. With 4 bases clipped from V and 1 base from J, the junction kept 10 bases outside the gene matches. The chain's CDR3 is CASSSGQAHSSGANVLTF. The CDR3 coding sequence is TGTGCCAGCAGCTCAGGACAGGCGCACTCTTCTGGGGCCAACGTCCTGACTTTC.

Only one count was recorded for this clone. The rearrangement links TRBV2 to TRBJ2-2, with TRBD1 matching over 8 bases. V lost 5 bases to trimming and J lost 2 bases; unmatched junction nucleotides: 7. Germline lookup yields CDR1 SNHLY and CDR2 FYNNEI. The CDR3 contains 16 residues. The CDR3 protein is CASSPDRVINTGELFF. The CDR3 DNA sequence: TGTGCCAGCAGTCCGGACAGGGTCATCAACACCGGGGAGCTGTTTTTT.

The rearrangement uses TRBV4-1 and TRBJ2-2; TRBD2 matches at 7 bases. J lost 6 bases, V lost 0 bases, and 4 bases had no gene match. Per germline, CDR1 MGHRA and CDR2 YSYEKL. This CDR3 is built from 15 residues. The CDR3 here is CASSQEGGRAGELFF. Here the CDR3 DNA reads TGCGCCAGCAGCCAAGAGGGAGGGCGAGCCGGGGAGCTGTTTTTT.